These 9 T cell receptor beta chains share one sample of origin, sequenced in a study of beta chain features in type 1 diabetes. General study findings and limits: All four CD4+ subsets of Type 1 diabetes patients contained TCRB CDR3s that were moderately but significantly shorter.

Every bit of the isolated RNA underwent reverse transcription, so sequencing read expressed TCRB transcripts. Here immunoSEQ multiplex PCR was the method, and the copy in TCRdb shows in-frame clones only, minus some. This table holds over 600,000 clones, 12% found once. These receptors' targets are unknown. Sequencing was done on a sample of naive CD4+ T cells from blood. The receptors stem from a man aged 30 to 39 with type 1 diabetes.

This clone was recorded a few times. The rearrangement uses TRBV7-2 and TRBJ2-7, with D tentatively TRBD1 (5 bases). The length of the CDR3 is 14 residues. V dropped 2 bases and J dropped 0 bases, with 8 bases sitting between them. The germline V gene has CDR1 SGHTA and CDR2 FQGNSA. The CDR3 sequence is CASSLMDNSYEQYF. CDR3 DNA: TGTGCCAGCAGCTTAATGGACAACTCCTACGAGCAGTACTTC.

This rearrangement joins TRBV18 to TRBJ2-7; 9 positions match TRBD1. There are 14 residues in the CDR3. Germline V gene sequence: CDR1 KGHSH, CDR2 LQKENI. With 5 bases clipped from V and 6 bases from J, the junction kept 8 bases outside the gene matches. This CDR3 is CASSAWDRETEQYF. CDR3 sequence (DNA): TGTGCCAGCTCAGCCTGGGACAGGGAGACCGAGCAGTACTTC.

The V call is TRBV18, the J call TRBJ2-5; a possible D gene is TRBD1 (6 bases). Germline CDR1 reads KGHSH; CDR2 reads LQKENI. The CDR3 has 14 amino acids. V lost 2 bases, J lost 2 bases, and 9 bases lay in between. The CDR3, as DNA: TGTGCCAGCTCACCAAACGGACAGCAAGAGACCCAGTACTTC. Amino acids: CASSPNGQQETQYF.

The chain combines TRBV4-3 with TRBJ2-5, with D perhaps matching TRBD2 (6 bases). V gave up 0 bases and J gave up 6 bases, with 17 bases separating them. The CDR3 spans 16 residues. Germline CDR1 is LGHNA and CDR2 is YSLEER. DNA of the CDR3: TGCGCCAGCAGCCAAGATCTAGCGACGGTGGAGAAGACCCAGTACTTC. Amino acids: CASSQDLATVEKTQYF.

This chain joins TRBV11-1 and TRBJ1-6; possibly TRBD1 for D (5 bases). This CDR3 contains 14 residues. The germline V gene has CDR1 SGHAT and CDR2 FQDESV (reference sequence). V was pared by 3 bases and J by 7 bases, with 10 bases between. The CDR3 coding sequence is TGTGCCAGCAGCTTGGGGGATAACAATTCACCCCTCCACTTT. It encodes CASSLGDNNSPLHF.

The rearrangement uses TRBV10-2 and TRBJ2-3, with D unresolved. V was shortened by 9 bases and J by 2 bases, with 15 bases between the two germline ends. CDR1 and CDR2 from the germline V gene are WSHSY and SAAADI. This CDR3 is built from 14 residues. The CDR3 protein is CASRSVGFTDTQYF. DNA of the CDR3: TGCGCCAGTAGATCGGTGGGGTTCACAGATACGCAGTATTTT.

This clone was counted a few times. The rearrangement uses TRBV28 and TRBJ2-7; D call uncertain. Germline V gene data show CDR1 as MDHEN and CDR2 as SYDVKM. The CDR3 spans 15 residues. The V end was cut by 6 bases, the J end by 7 bases, with 22 bases between. CDR3 bases: TGTGCCAGCAGCCCTGCAGGCGCTCCGGGTAGGGAGCAGTACTTC. Translated, it gives CASSPAGAPGREQYF.

The chain is built from TRBV5-1 and TRBJ1-6, with unresolved D. V shed 2 bases and J shed 5 bases, with 11 bases lying between them. This CDR3 has 15 amino acids. Looked up from germline, CDR1 is SGHRS and CDR2 is YFSETQ. The CDR3 is CASSFSSGHNSPLHF. The CDR3 DNA sequence: TGCGCCAGCAGCTTTTCGAGTGGCCATAATTCACCCCTCCACTTT.

The gene calls are TRBV5-4 and TRBJ2-3, with D perhaps matching TRBD2 (5 bases). CDR1 is SGHNT and CDR2 is YYREEE in the germline V gene (reference sequence). Trimming took off 6 bases at V and 5 bases at J, with 13 bases between the two ends. CDR3 length equals 13 residues. This chain's CDR3 is CASNRGAGDTQYF. Here the CDR3 DNA reads TGTGCCAGCAACCGGGGTGCGGGAGATACGCAGTATTTT. Variable domain in full (rest from reference TRBV5-4 and TRBJ2-3): ETGVTQSPTHLIKTRGQQVTLRCSSQSGHNTVSWYQQALGQGPQFIFQYYREEENGRGNFPPRFSGLQFPNYSSELNVNALELDDSALYLCASNRGAGDTQYFGPGTRLTVL.